The present T cell receptor beta chain was sequenced within a study of beta chain features in type 1 diabetes. Study-level points and caveats: Cells carrying high TCR expression could end up over-represented when cDNA is sequenced. For patients, the naive, central memory and Treg TCRB repertoires appeared more alike than for healthy donors.

This clone was recorded a few times. The antigen remains unidentified. Expressed TCRB transcripts were sequenced, since all the RNA that had been isolated was reverse transcribed. The repertoire was sequenced with immunoSEQ multiplex PCR; TCRdb's copy has only in-frame clones and lacks some. The sample includes around 200,000 clones, about 13% seen only once; the top ten take about 0.66%. Blood was drawn once from each donor into heparinised tubes. The draws averaged about 0.12 L. Deletions cut 4 bases from V and 0 bases from J, with 15 bases between. Germline CDR1 SGHVS, CDR2 FNYEAQ. CDR3 length equals 16 residues.

Sequenced sample: central memory CD4+ T cells from blood. This TCR was recovered from a woman under 30 in good health. The genes are TRBV7-6 and TRBJ1-1, with TRBD1 as a possible D gene (5 bases). DNA of the CDR3: TGTGCCAGCAGCTCCGAGACAGCGATCATGAACACTGAAGCTTTCTTT. Translating gives CASSSETAIMNTEAFF.